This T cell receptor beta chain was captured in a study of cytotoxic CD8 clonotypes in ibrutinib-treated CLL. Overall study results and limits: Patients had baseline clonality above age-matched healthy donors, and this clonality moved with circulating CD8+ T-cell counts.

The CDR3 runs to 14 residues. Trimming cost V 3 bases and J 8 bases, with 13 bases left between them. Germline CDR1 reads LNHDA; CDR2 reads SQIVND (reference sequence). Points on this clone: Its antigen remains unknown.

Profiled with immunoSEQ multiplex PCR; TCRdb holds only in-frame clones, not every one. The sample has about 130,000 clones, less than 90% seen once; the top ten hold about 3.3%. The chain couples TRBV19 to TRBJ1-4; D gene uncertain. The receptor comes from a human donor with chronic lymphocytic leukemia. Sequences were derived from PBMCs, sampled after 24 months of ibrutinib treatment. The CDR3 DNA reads TGTGCCAGTAGTATGCGTGGTACCGGGGAAAAACTGTTTTTT. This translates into CASSMRGTGEKLFF. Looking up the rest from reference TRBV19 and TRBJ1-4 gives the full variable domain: DGGITQSPKYLFRKEGQNVTLSCEQNLNHDAMYWYRQDPGQGLRLIYYSQIVNDFQKGDIAEGYSVSREKKESFPLTVTSAQKNPTAFYLCASSMRGTGEKLFFGSGTQLSVL.